These 17 T cell receptor beta chains were sequenced from one sample in a study of T cell clonality in common variable immunodeficiency. Repertoires were generated with immunoSEQ multiplex PCR, while TCRdb's copy carries only in-frame clones and drops some. This repertoire holds fewer than 65,000 clones, and none appear only once. The sequencing sample was made of peripheral blood mononuclear cells. The receptors were gathered from a person aged 18-70 years in good health.

This clone was seen repeatedly, ten times or more. The read ends 3 residues early relative to the CDR3; the germline J gene fills the gap. The chain recombines TRBV5-5 with TRBJ1-1; 7 nucleotides agree with TRBD1. Trimming took 1 base from V and 5 from J; bases not matched to a gene: 8. Germline lookup yields CDR1 SGHKS and CDR2 YYEKEE (reference sequence). The CDR3 length is 15 residues. The CDR3 DNA, read in part, is TGTGCCAGCAGCTTGACGACAGGGAGTTGGACTGAA. Its translation: CASSLTTGSWTE. From start to end, the CDR3 is CASSLTTGSWTEAFF.

This clone was seen at least ten times. The CDR3 end is not reached by the read, which stops 3 residues before it; the germline J gene fills it in. The rearrangement joins TRBV7-2 to TRBJ1-2, with 8 bases lining up with TRBD1. The CDR3 runs 14 residues. Germline assignment: CDR1 SGHTA and CDR2 FQGNSA. The CDR3 loop is CASSLVGTGGGYTF. The sequenced CDR3 bases are TGTGCCAGCAGCTTAGTTGGGACAGGCGGGGGC.

This clone was recorded many times. The read finishes 3 residues shy of the CDR3 end, and the germline J gene is used to complete it. This sequence joins TRBV7-8 and TRBJ2-1; 11 bases fit TRBD1. The CDR3 length is 17 residues. V gave up 2 bases and J gave up 7 bases; unmatched junction bases: 10. The V gene's germline CDR1 is SGHVS and CDR2 FQNEAQ. The CDR3 DNA, read in part, is TGTGCCAGCAGCTTATGGGCAGGACAGGGGGCGGAAAATGAG. This sequence encodes CASSLWAGQGAENE. The complete CDR3 protein is CASSLWAGQGAENEQFF.

This clone has more than one count but fewer than ten. The read terminates 3 residues ahead of where the CDR3 ends, so the germline J gene completes it. The J gene is TRBJ2-5, the V gene TRBV5-1; 8 bases map to TRBD2. Germline V gene sequence: CDR1 SGHRS, CDR2 YFSETQ. CDR3 length equals 16 residues. J gave up 3 bases and V 0 bases, and 7 bases lay outside the gene matches. CDR3 DNA, as far as it was read: TGCGCCAGCAGCTTGGGTTCGGGGGGGACCGAAGAGACC. Amino acids: CASSLGSGGTEET. The entire CDR3 is CASSLGSGGTEETQYF.

This clone has at least ten counts. CDR3 DNA (partial): TGTGCCACCAGCGGACTAGCGGGTCGGGATACG. Its translation: CATSGLAGRDT. The complete CDR3 protein is CATSGLAGRDTQYF. V is TRBV24-1 and J is TRBJ2-3, with 11 bases lining up with TRBD2. With the read ending 3 residues before the CDR3 end, the germline J gene is used to fill in that end. The CDR3 sequence is 14 residues long. CDR1 and CDR2 from the germline V gene are KGHDR and SFDVKD. V shed 7 bases and J 6 bases; nucleotides not matched to a gene: 5.

Details on this clone: The read halts 3 residues ahead of the CDR3 end, with the missing end drawn from the germline J gene. The V call is TRBV19, the J call TRBJ1-2; D is undetermined. The CDR3 contains 11 residues. Germline V gene sequence: CDR1 LNHDA, CDR2 SQIVND (reference sequence). The DNA read from the CDR3 is TGTGCCAGTATGGCAGGCTCCGGC. Protein product: CASMAGSG. The full CDR3 reads CASMAGSGYTF.

This clone has at least ten counts. The read ends 3 residues before the CDR3 terminus; that terminus is restored from the germline J gene. The rearrangement links TRBV9 to TRBJ2-2; D perhaps matches TRBD1 (5 bases). Germline V CDR1 and CDR2: SGDLS, YYNGEE. Trimming pared 3 bases from V and 0 bases from J, leaving 12 bases between. The CDR3 runs 16 residues. The CDR3 region is CASSARVGANTGELFF. CDR3 DNA, as far as it was read: TGTGCCAGCAGCGCCAGGGTCGGTGCGAACACCGGGGAG.

There are many counts of this clone. The read is 3 residues too short to cover the CDR3 end, so that end is filled in from the germline J gene. The V call is TRBV5-1, the J call TRBJ2-1; D might be TRBD1 (5 bases). CDR1 and CDR2 from the germline V gene are SGHRS and YFSETQ. Trimming pared 3 bases from V and 3 bases from J, leaving 7 bases between. The CDR3 loop spans 13 amino acids. Incomplete CDR3 DNA: TGCGCCAGCAGCTCGACAGACTACAATGAG. Translated: CASSSTDYNE. The whole CDR3 protein reads CASSSTDYNEQFF. The entire variable domain, with the rest obtained from reference TRBV5-1 and TRBJ2-1, is as follows: KAGVTQTPRYLIKTRGQQVTLSCSPISGHRSVSWYQQTPGQGLQFLFEYFSETQRNKGNFPGRFSGRQFSNSRSEMNVSTLELGDSALYLCASSSTDYNEQFFGPGTRLTVL.

This clone was seen many times. With the read ending 3 residues before the CDR3 end, the germline J gene is used to fill in that end. The V call is TRBV14, the J call TRBJ1-2, with D uncertain. CDR3 length equals 15 residues. CDR1 and CDR2 from the germline V gene are SGHDN and FVKESK. The CDR3 bases that were read are TGTGCCAGCAGCGACGGGATTTCTAGCACAGATACG. The encoded protein is CASSDGISSTDT. The entire CDR3 sequence reads CASSDGISSTDTYTF.

This clone was seen ten or more times. The CDR3 end falls 3 residues outside the read, so it is completed with the germline J gene. The chain carries TRBV9 and TRBJ2-1; 8 bases agree with TRBD2. This CDR3 is built from 16 residues. J gave up 0 bases and V 2 bases, and 4 bases lay outside the gene matches. Germline lookup yields CDR1 SGDLS and CDR2 YYNGEE. This CDR3 reads CASSVFSGNSYNEQFF. Incomplete CDR3 DNA: TGTGCCAGCAGCGTTTTTAGCGGGAACTCCTACAATGAG.

This clone was seen a handful of times. Read sequence stops 3 residues before the CDR3 end, and the germline J gene provides the missing end. V is TRBV18 and J is TRBJ1-1; 7 bases map to TRBD1. The CDR3 consists of 14 residues. Trimming took 3 bases from V and 3 from J; bases not matched to a gene: 4. The germline gives CDR1 KGHSH, CDR2 LQKENI. CDR3 residues: CASSPFTGDTEAFF. Partial CDR3 DNA: TGTGCCAGCTCACCTTTCACAGGGGACACTGAA.

In its sample, this clone was seen many times. The read stops 3 residues short of the end of the CDR3; the missing end is completed from the germline J gene. The chain joins TRBV5-6 to TRBJ2-5; 7 bases map to TRBD2. CDR1 is SGHDT, CDR2 YYEEEE, per germline. The CDR3 is made up of 14 amino acids. V trimming: 0 bases; J trimming: 5 bases; junction bases outside the gene matches: 4. The CDR3 bases that were read are TGTGCCAGCAGCTTGGTCCAGGGAGGGGAGACC. Protein: CASSLVQGGET. The full CDR3 reads CASSLVQGGETQYF.

This clone was picked up many times. The read ends 3 residues before the CDR3 terminus; that terminus is restored from the germline J gene. The chain joins TRBV5-6 to TRBJ1-2; a weak D match, TRBD1 (5 bases). The V gene lost 2 bases and the J gene lost 4 bases, with 12 bases spanning the gap. Germline assignment: CDR1 SGHDT and CDR2 YYEEEE. CDR3 size: 14 residues. Partial CDR3 DNA: TGTGCCAGCAGCTTCGGAAGACAGCTCTATGGC. It yields the protein CASSFGRQLYG. Given in full, the CDR3 is CASSFGRQLYGYTF.

This clone was counted many times. The CDR3 is cut off 3 residues early in the read; its end comes from the germline J gene. This chain joins TRBV20-1 and TRBJ2-3, with D unclear. The germline V and J ends were trimmed by 5 bases and 0 bases, with 9 bases remaining between them. CDR3 size: 13 residues. Germline V gene data show CDR1 as DFQATT and CDR2 as SNEGSKA (reference sequence). The covered CDR3 bases are TGCAGTGCTGACCTAGGTAGCACAGATACG. Encoded protein: CSADLGSTDT. The whole CDR3 sequence reads CSADLGSTDTQYF.

This clone was counted at least ten times. CDR3 DNA, as far as it was read: TGCAGCGCTGGACAGCAAGAGACC. Translated: CSAGQQET. The full CDR3 reads CSAGQQETQYF. The rearrangement joins TRBV29-1 to TRBJ2-5; a weak D match, TRBD1 (6 bases). The read ends 3 residues shy of where the CDR3 ends; the end is completed using the germline J gene. The CDR3 has 11 residues. Germline-derived CDR1 and CDR2 are SQVTM and ANQGSEA. V was shortened by 7 bases and J by 2 bases, with 8 bases between the two germline ends. The entire variable domain, with the rest obtained from reference TRBV29-1 and TRBJ2-5, is as follows: SAVISQKPSRDICQRGTSLTIQCQVDSQVTMMFWYRQQPGQSLTLIATANQGSEATYESGFVIDKFPISRPNLTFSTLTVSNMSPEDSSIYLCSAGQQETQYFGPGTRLLVL.

Comments on this clone: The read terminates 3 residues ahead of where the CDR3 ends, so the germline J gene completes it. The chain couples TRBV6-1 to TRBJ1-2; D call uncertain. The germline V gene encodes CDR1 MNHNS and CDR2 SASEGT. The CDR3 spans 16 residues. CDR3 loop: CASSESTSRRYNDYTF. Partial CDR3 DNA: TGTGCCAGCAGTGAATCGACTAGCAGACGATACAATGAC.

A remark on this clone: A read error may produce the germline difference seen at one junction end. The missing CDR3 end, 3 residues past where the read stops, is filled in from the germline J gene. Other DNA variants within this sample encode the same CDR3. V and J are TRBV20-1 and TRBJ1-3, with TRBD1 as a possible D gene (5 bases). Germline V lookup: CDR1 DFQATT, CDR2 SNEGSKA (reference sequence). This CDR3 has 15 amino acids. The CDR3 loop reads CSARRSGGSGNTIYF. The part of the CDR3 DNA that was read is TGCAGTGCCCGACGGTCGGGGGGTAGTGGAAACACG.